This T cell receptor (beta chain) is drawn from a study of T cell responses to AZD1222 COVID-19 vaccine. Overall study findings and caveats: Sampling that yielded the repertoires occurred only after the peak T cell response. There were mostly white British donors and more females than males, and clonal diversity was possibly underestimated.

On this clone: Its antigen is not known.

Method: immunoSEQ multiplex PCR; TCRdb's copy keeps in-frame clones and lacks some. The table shows about 150,000 clones, with roughly 87% occurring only once. Here the sequenced sample was peripheral blood, taken on day 0 of AZD1222 vaccination. The clonotype originates from an adult in good health.

The CDR3 loop reads CASSVGGLDTEAFF. CDR3 DNA: TGTGCCAGCAGCGTCGGGGGGCTCGACACTGAAGCTTTCTTT. The V gene is TRBV7-3, the J gene TRBJ1-1; maybe TRBD1 (6 bases). From germline, CDR1 is SGHTA and CDR2 FQGTGA. V shed 5 bases and J shed 3 bases, with 13 bases lying between them. This CDR3 is built from 14 residues.